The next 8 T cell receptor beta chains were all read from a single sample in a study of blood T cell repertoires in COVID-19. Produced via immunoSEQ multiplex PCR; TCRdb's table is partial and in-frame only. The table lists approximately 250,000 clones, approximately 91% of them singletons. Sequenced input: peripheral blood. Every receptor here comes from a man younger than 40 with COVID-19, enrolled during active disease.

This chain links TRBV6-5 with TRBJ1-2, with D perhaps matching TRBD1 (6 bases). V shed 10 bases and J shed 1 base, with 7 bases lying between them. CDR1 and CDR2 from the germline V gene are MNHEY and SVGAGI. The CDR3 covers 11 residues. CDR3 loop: CATQGNYGYTF. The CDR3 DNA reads TGTGCCACACAGGGTAACTATGGCTACACCTTC.

The chain's CDR3 is CASIGSSVAEAFF. CDR3 DNA sequence: TGTGCCAGCATCGGTAGCTCGGTGGCTGAAGCTTTCTTT. The V call is TRBV2, the J call TRBJ1-1; D is undetermined. Trimming left V 7 bases short and J 6 bases short, with 15 bases between. Germline values: CDR1 SNHLY, CDR2 FYNNEI. The CDR3 is made up of 13 amino acids.

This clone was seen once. CDR3 coding DNA: TGTGCCAGTAGTCCCCCGGGACAAATGAACACTGAAGCTTTCTTT. Protein product: CASSPPGQMNTEAFF. This rearrangement joins TRBV19 to TRBJ1-1; maybe TRBD1 (6 bases). V lost 5 bases to trimming and J lost 0 bases, with 13 bases between them. Looked up from germline, CDR1 is LNHDA and CDR2 is SQIVND (reference sequence). This CDR3 contains 15 residues.

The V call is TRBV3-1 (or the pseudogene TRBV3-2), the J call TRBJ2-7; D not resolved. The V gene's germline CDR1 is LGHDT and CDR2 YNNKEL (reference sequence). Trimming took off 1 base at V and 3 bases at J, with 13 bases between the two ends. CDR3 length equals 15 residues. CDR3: CASSQVSLSVYEQYF. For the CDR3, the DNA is TGTGCCAGCAGCCAAGTATCTCTTTCCGTCTACGAGCAGTACTTC.

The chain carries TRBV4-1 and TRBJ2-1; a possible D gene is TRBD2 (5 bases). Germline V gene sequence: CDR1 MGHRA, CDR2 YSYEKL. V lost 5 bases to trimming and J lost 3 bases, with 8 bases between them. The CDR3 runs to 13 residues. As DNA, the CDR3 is TGCGCCAGCAGCTACCGGGACTACAATGAGCAGTTCTTC. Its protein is CASSYRDYNEQFF.

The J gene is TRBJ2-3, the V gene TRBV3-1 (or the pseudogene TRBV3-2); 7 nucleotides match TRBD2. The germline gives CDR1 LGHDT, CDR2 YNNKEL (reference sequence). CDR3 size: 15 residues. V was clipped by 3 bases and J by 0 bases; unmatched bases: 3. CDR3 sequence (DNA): TGTGCCAGCAGCCAGATTAGCGGGAGCACAGATACGCAGTATTTT. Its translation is CASSQISGSTDTQYF.

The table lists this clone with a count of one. The CDR3 sequence is CASSFGTGVDEQFF. The CDR3 bases are TGTGCCAGCAGCTTCGGGACAGGGGTCGATGAGCAGTTCTTC. The chain combines TRBV7-3 with TRBJ2-1; 10 bases are a match to TRBD1. This CDR3 is built from 14 residues. Germline CDR1 SGHTA, CDR2 FQGTGA. V was clipped by 3 bases and J by 8 bases; unmatched bases: 4.

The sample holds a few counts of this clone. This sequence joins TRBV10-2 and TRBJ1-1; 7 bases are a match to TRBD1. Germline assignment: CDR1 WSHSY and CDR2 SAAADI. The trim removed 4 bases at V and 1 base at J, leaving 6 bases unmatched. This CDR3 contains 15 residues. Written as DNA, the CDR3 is TGCGCCAGCAGTGGTTTCCGGGACAGGAACACTGAAGCTTTCTTT. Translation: CASSGFRDRNTEAFF.